The 20 T cell receptor beta chains reported below all come from one sample, sequenced in a study of blood T cells in healthy people across ages. Through a sample-barcoded 5' primer and a J-beta primer mix, a second PCR was run for roughly 7 to 11 cycles. TCRdb ran MiXCR on the 5' RACE reads and lists one entry per CDR3 protein. The sample carries 600,000 or so distinct CDR3 sequences, approximately 30% recorded once. The sample consisted of blood. These receptors all come from a woman older than 75 in good health.

This clonotype was detected many times. This chain joins TRBV20-1 and TRBJ1-2; TRBD1 aligns across 8 bases. The CDR3 is made up of 13 amino acids. Germline V gene data show CDR1 as DFQATT and CDR2 as SNEGSKA (reference sequence). The junction had 12 bases not matched to a gene; V was cut back by 6 bases and J by 9 bases. CDR3 sequence (DNA): TGCAGTGCGGATCTTACAGGGGGAGATAGCTACACCTTC. It translates to CSADLTGGDSYTF.

The chain combines TRBV9 with TRBJ2-2; D remains ambiguous. The germline V gene has CDR1 SGDLS and CDR2 YYNGEE. CDR3 length equals 15 residues. Trimming pared 0 bases from V and 2 bases from J, leaving 8 bases between. The chain's CDR3 is CASSVAVRNTGELFF. CDR3 in DNA: TGTGCCAGCAGCGTAGCCGTGCGTAACACCGGGGAGCTGTTTTTT.

The chain joins TRBV5-1 to TRBJ2-1; possibly TRBD1 or TRBD2 for D (5 bases each). This CDR3 comprises 16 residues. The ends were cut back, 4 bases at V and 0 bases at J, with 14 bases in the middle. CDR1 is SGHRS, CDR2 YFSETQ, per germline. The CDR3: CASSTGRSSSYNEQFF. The CDR3 coding sequence is TGCGCCAGCAGCACGGGACGAAGTAGCTCCTACAATGAGCAGTTCTTC. The full variable domain, with the rest looked up from reference TRBV5-1 and TRBJ2-1, is KAGVTQTPRYLIKTRGQQVTLSCSPISGHRSVSWYQQTPGQGLQFLFEYFSETQRNKGNFPGRFSGRQFSNSRSEMNVSTLELGDSALYLCASSTGRSSSYNEQFFGPGTRLTVL.

This clonotype occurred a few times. The chain recombines TRBV30 with TRBJ1-5, with D possibly TRBD1 on 6 matching bases. CDR3 size: 14 residues. CDR1 GTSNPN and CDR2 SVGIG come from the germline V gene (reference sequence). V lost 5 bases, J lost 3 bases, and 14 bases lay in between. The CDR3 nucleotides are TGTGCCTGGGGACAGTCAGGATTCAATCAGCCCCAGCATTTT. Its translation: CAWGQSGFNQPQHF.

This clonotype showed up many times. The chain couples TRBV27 to TRBJ1-6; D perhaps matches TRBD1 (5 bases). V lost 5 bases and J lost 0, with 17 bases in between. Germline V gives CDR1 MNHEY, CDR2 SMNVEV (reference sequence). CDR3 length: 18 amino acids. CDR3 amino acids: CASSPNLQGTSYNSPLHF. The CDR3 DNA follows: TGTGCCAGCAGTCCCAACCTCCAAGGGACCTCCTATAATTCACCCCTCCACTTT.

This clonotype was seen a single time. One end of the junction does not line up with germline, which may come from a read error. This chain links TRBV2 with TRBJ2-1; D gene uncertain. Germline V CDR1 and CDR2: SNHLY, FYNNEI. The CDR3 sequence is 10 residues long. The CDR3 bases are TGTGCCGGCAGTGGCGCAGAGCAGTTCTTC. This sequence encodes CAGSGAEQFF.

V and J are TRBV7-3 and TRBJ1-2; a weak D match, TRBD1 (6 bases). V dropped 2 bases and J dropped 5 bases, with 12 bases sitting between them. Looked up from germline, CDR1 is SGHTA and CDR2 is FQGTGA. This CDR3 is built from 14 residues. The CDR3 spells CASSLVAGTYGYTF. CDR3 in DNA: TGTGCCAGCAGCTTAGTGGCCGGGACATATGGCTACACCTTC.

This clonotype was recorded only once. This sequence may be a read error, since a much larger clone differs from it by one base. The chain recombines TRBV11-3 with TRBJ2-1; a possible D gene is TRBD2 (5 bases). V was clipped by 0 bases and J by 10 bases, with 13 bases between them. The length of the CDR3 is 14 residues. The V gene's germline CDR1 is SGHNT and CDR2 YENEEA. This chain's CDR3 is CASSLERGYYEQFF. The CDR3 nucleotides read TGTGCCAGCAGCTTAGAAAGAGGGTACTACGAGCAGTTCTTC.

A few counts support this clonotype. The chain is built from TRBV11-2 and TRBJ2-7, with D perhaps TRBD1 (7 bases). The V gene's germline CDR1 is SGHAT and CDR2 FQNNGV. V was cut by 6 bases and J by 3 bases, with 15 bases left in between. This CDR3 comprises 14 residues. CDR3 DNA: TGTGCCAGCAGTTTGGAGGGGGCCTGCTACGAGCAGTACTTC. Amino acids: CASSLEGACYEQYF.

A note on this clonotype: This sequence may be a read error, since a much larger clone differs from it by one base. The chain carries TRBV4-3 and TRBJ2-5; TRBD2 matches at 7 bases. Per germline, CDR1 LGHNA and CDR2 YSLEER. Unmatched junction bases numbered 5, after V lost 0 bases and J lost 1 base. CDR3 length: 16 amino acids. CDR3 coding DNA: TGCGCCAGCAGCCAAGAGGGGACTACCATCCAAGAGACCCAGTACTTC. This sequence encodes CASSQEGTTIQETQYF.

In this sample, this clonotype turned up many times. The CDR3 nucleotides read TGTGCCAGTAGTACCCGGGGGTCAGGGAGGACCTACGAGCAGTACTTC. It specifies CASSTRGSGRTYEQYF. The chain links TRBV19 to TRBJ2-7; D possibly corresponds to TRBD2 (6 bases). The V end lost 4 bases, the J end lost 2 bases, and 18 bases lay between the germline ends. Per germline, CDR1 LNHDA and CDR2 SQIVND (reference sequence). CDR3 length: 16 residues.

The chain joins TRBV20-1 to TRBJ2-3; tentatively, D is TRBD2 (5 bases). CDR3 length: 13 amino acids. The germline CDR1 and CDR2 sequences are DFQATT and SNEGSKA (reference sequence). V was shortened by 5 bases and J by 2 bases, with 11 bases between the two germline ends. CDR3 loop: CSAYLAFTDTQYF. The DNA of the CDR3 is TGCAGTGCTTACCTAGCCTTCACAGATACGCAGTATTTT.

The V gene is TRBV29-1, the J gene TRBJ1-2; D gene unclear. V was clipped by 2 bases and J by 2 bases, with 9 bases between them. CDR1 and CDR2 from the germline V gene are SQVTM and ANQGSEA. The CDR3 is made up of 13 amino acids. The CDR3 nucleotides are TGCAGCGTTGAATTGGGAAACAACTATGGCTACACCTTC. This sequence encodes CSVELGNNYGYTF. Filled out from reference TRBV29-1 and TRBJ1-2, the complete variable domain reads SAVISQKPSRDICQRGTSLTIQCQVDSQVTMMFWYRQQPGQSLTLIATANQGSEATYESGFVIDKFPISRPNLTFSTLTVSNMSPEDSSIYLCSVELGNNYGYTFGSGTRLTVV.

This clonotype appeared once. A read error is possible here, since a much larger clone lies one base away. The chain has TRBV6-5 and TRBJ2-7, with D perhaps matching TRBD2 (6 bases). The CDR3 is 15 residues long. CDR1 MNHEY and CDR2 SVGAGI come from the germline V gene. The V end was cut by 3 bases, the J end by 2 bases, with 14 bases between. The CDR3 nucleotides read TGTGCCAGCAGTTATCCGACAAGGGAGGCCTACGAGCAGTACTTC. Translation gives CASSYPTREAYEQYF.

In DNA, the CDR3 is TGTGCCAGCAGCCCAAACGTACAGCTTAATGAAAAACTGTTTTTT. Its protein is CASSPNVQLNEKLFF. V usage is TRBV6-1 and J usage is TRBJ1-4; D remains ambiguous. Trimming stripped 6 bases from V and 4 bases from J, with 15 bases between. Germline CDR1 MNHNS, CDR2 SASEGT. The CDR3 is 15 residues long.

This clonotype was seen many times. This chain connects TRBV5-1 to TRBJ2-1; TRBD1 agrees at 7 bases. The CDR3 is 13 amino acids. J gave up 6 bases and V 3 bases, and 3 bases lay outside the gene matches. Looked up from germline, CDR1 is SGHRS and CDR2 is YFSETQ. DNA of the CDR3: TGCGCCAGCAGCTGGGGGACAGTCAATGAGCAGTTCTTC. Translated, it gives CASSWGTVNEQFF.

The chain has TRBV20-1 and TRBJ1-1; D might be TRBD1 (5 bases). The germline V gene has CDR1 DFQATT and CDR2 SNEGSKA (reference sequence). V lost 2 bases and J 3 bases, leaving 16 bases between the germline ends. This CDR3 comprises 15 residues. CDR3 sequence: CSARSPSTGYTEAFF. Written as DNA, the CDR3 is TGCAGTGCTAGATCCCCATCAACAGGTTACACTGAAGCTTTCTTT.

In its sample, this clonotype was seen many times. This sequence joins TRBV4-3 and TRBJ2-1; D gene uncertain. In germline, CDR1 is LGHNA, CDR2 YSLEER. The ends were cut back, 3 bases at V and 12 bases at J, with 15 bases in the middle. This CDR3 spans 13 amino acids. The DNA for the CDR3 is TGCGCCAGCAGCCAGCTCAGGTCCGTGGGGCAGTTCTTC. Translated, it gives CASSQLRSVGQFF.

The chain recombines TRBV2 with TRBJ1-2, with a weak D call TRBD1 (5 bases). Trimming removed 7 bases from V and 4 bases from J, with 16 bases in between. The germline V gene encodes CDR1 SNHLY and CDR2 FYNNEI. The CDR3 length is 14 residues. As DNA, the CDR3 is TGTGCCAGCACACTGACAGCGTCGGGCTATGGCTACACCTTC. Encoded protein: CASTLTASGYGYTF.

This clonotype was recorded many times. The chain is built from TRBV7-2 and TRBJ1-6; 9 bases are a match to TRBD1. The CDR3 has 20 amino acids. The germline gives CDR1 SGHTA, CDR2 FQGNSA. The V gene end was trimmed by 2 bases and the J gene end by 4 bases; junction bases not matched to a gene: 15. The chain's CDR3 is CASSLRAPGQGLDYNSPLHF. In DNA form, the CDR3 reads TGTGCCAGCAGCTTACGCGCCCCGGGACAGGGCCTAGATTATAATTCACCCCTCCACTTT. The full variable domain, its missing parts supplied by reference TRBV7-2 and TRBJ1-6, is GAGVSQSPSNKVTEKGKDVELRCDPISGHTALYWYRQSLGQGLEFLIYFQGNSAPDKSGLPSDRFSAERTGGSVSTLTIQRTQQEDSAVYLCASSLRAPGQGLDYNSPLHFGNGTRLTVT.